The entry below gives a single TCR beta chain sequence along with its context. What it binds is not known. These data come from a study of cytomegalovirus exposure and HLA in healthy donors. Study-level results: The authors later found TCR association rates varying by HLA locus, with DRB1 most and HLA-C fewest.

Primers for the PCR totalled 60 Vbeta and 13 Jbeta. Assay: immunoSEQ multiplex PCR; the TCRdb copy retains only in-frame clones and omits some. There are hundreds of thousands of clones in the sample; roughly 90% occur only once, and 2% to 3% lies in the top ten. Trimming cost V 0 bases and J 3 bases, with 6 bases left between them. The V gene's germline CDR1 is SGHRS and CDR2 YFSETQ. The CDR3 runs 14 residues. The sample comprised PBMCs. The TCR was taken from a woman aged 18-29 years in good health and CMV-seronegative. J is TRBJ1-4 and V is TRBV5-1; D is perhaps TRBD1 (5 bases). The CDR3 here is CASSLGTSNEKLFF. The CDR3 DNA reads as TGCGCCAGCAGCTTGGGGACATCTAATGAAAAACTGTTTTTT. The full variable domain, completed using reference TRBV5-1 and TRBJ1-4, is KAGVTQTPRYLIKTRGQQVTLSCSPISGHRSVSWYQQTPGQGLQFLFEYFSETQRNKGNFPGRFSGRQFSNSRSEMNVSTLELGDSALYLCASSLGTSNEKLFFGSGTQLSVL.